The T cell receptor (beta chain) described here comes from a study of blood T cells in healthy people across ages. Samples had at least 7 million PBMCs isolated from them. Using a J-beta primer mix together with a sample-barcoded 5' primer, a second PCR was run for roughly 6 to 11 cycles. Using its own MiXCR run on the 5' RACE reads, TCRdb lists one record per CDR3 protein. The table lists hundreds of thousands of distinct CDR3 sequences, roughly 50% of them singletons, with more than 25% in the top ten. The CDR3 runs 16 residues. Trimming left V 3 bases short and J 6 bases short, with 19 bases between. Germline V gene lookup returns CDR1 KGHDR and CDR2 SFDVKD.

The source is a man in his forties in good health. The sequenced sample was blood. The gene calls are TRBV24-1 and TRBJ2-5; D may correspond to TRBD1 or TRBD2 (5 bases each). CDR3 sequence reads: CATSDSSQGSGKTQYF. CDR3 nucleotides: TGTGCCACCAGTGATAGTTCCCAGGGATCGGGGAAGACCCAGTACTTC.